The rows below give T cell receptor beta chains drawn from one sample of a study of radiotherapy plus CTLA-4 blockade in lung cancer. Libraries were prepared by immunoSEQ multiplex PCR; TCRdb keeps only in-frame clonotypes and omits some of them. Found here are about 19,000 clones, roughly 88% of them singletons; the top ten hold about 20%. The source was peripheral blood, collected from a patient treated with radiotherapy plus ipilimumab. These receptor sequences come from a human donor with non-small cell lung cancer whose response to radiotherapy plus ipilimumab could not be evaluated. The CDR3 runs from the conserved cysteine through the conserved F or W. The order of the fields is clone size, J gene, D gene, V gene, CDR3 DNA, CDR3 protein. The D gene is left open where the match is weak. The size of a clone is reported for some rows only, either as once, few or many, or as a class for expanded clones.

size: .
J: TRBJ2-1
D: TRBD2
V: TRBV29-1
DNA: TGCAGCGCCTTAAATGGGCTAGCGGGGGTATCTGAGCAGTTCTTC
CDR3: CSALNGLAGVSEQFF

size: .
J: TRBJ2-1
D: .
V: TRBV27
DNA: TGTGCCAGCAGTTCCCCGCGGTCCTACAATGAGCAGTTCTTC
CDR3: CASSSPRSYNEQFF

size: .
J: TRBJ1-6
D: TRBD1
V: TRBV7-9
DNA: TGTGCCAGCAGCCCCCAGGGACAGGCGACCTTCTATAATTCACCCCTCCACTTT
CDR3: CASSPQGQATFYNSPLHF

size: .
J: TRBJ2-1
D: TRBD1
V: TRBV2
DNA: TGTGCCAGCAAGACAGGGGCGCGGTCCACCTGGGAGCAGTTCTTC
CDR3: CASKTGARSTWEQFF

size: .
J: TRBJ2-5
D: .
V: TRBV2
DNA: TGTGCCAGCAGGGAAAGTAGTCAAGAGACCCAGTACTTC
CDR3: CASRESSQETQYF

size: .
J: TRBJ2-7
D: .
V: TRBV6-5
DNA: TGTGCCAGCAGACACAGGGAAAGGGCTTCCTACGAGCAGTACTTC
CDR3: CASRHRERASYEQYF

size: .
J: TRBJ2-3
D: .
V: TRBV5-1
DNA: TGCGCCAGCAGCTCGGAGGGACGTGGGGTAGATACGCAGTATTTT
CDR3: CASSSEGRGVDTQYF

size: .
J: TRBJ2-5
D: .
V: TRBV4-3
DNA: TGCGCCAGCAGCCAACAGGTTGAAGAGACCCAGTACTTC
CDR3: CASSQQVEETQYF

size: .
J: TRBJ2-1
D: TRBD1
V: TRBV10-1
DNA: TGCGCCAGCAGTAAAACAGGGGGACACAATGAGCAGTTCTTC
CDR3: CASSKTGGHNEQFF

size: .
J: TRBJ2-2
D: .
V: TRBV4-2
DNA: TGTGCCAGCAGCCAGGTCCTAGGCCGGGCCGGGGAGCTGTTTTTT
CDR3: CASSQVLGRAGELFF

size: .
J: TRBJ2-1
D: TRBD2
V: TRBV2
DNA: TGTGCCAGCAGTGAGGCGCGGGGGGGCTACAATGAGCAGTTCTTC
CDR3: CASSEARGGYNEQFF

size: once
J: TRBJ2-7
D: TRBD1
V: TRBV19
DNA: TGTGCCAGTAGTACCCTGGGACAGGGCTCCTACGAGCAGTACTTC
CDR3: CASSTLGQGSYEQYF

size: .
J: TRBJ2-2
D: .
V: TRBV5-4
DNA: TGTGCCAGCAGCTCCCGTGGTGGGGGCGCGATAGGGGAGCTGTTTTTT
CDR3: CASSSRGGGAIGELFF

size: .
J: TRBJ2-1
D: .
V: TRBV5-1
DNA: TGCGCCAGCAGCCCCTATACAGGATATGAGCAGTTCTTC
CDR3: CASSPYTGYEQFF

size: .
J: TRBJ2-3
D: .
V: TRBV28
DNA: TGTGCCAGCAGTTTTGGTCCCGAGTCCACAGATACGCAGTATTTT
CDR3: CASSFGPESTDTQYF

size: .
J: TRBJ1-2
D: .
V: TRBV6-5
DNA: TGTGCCAGCAGTCCGCCCTCCAGACAGGAGGGCTACACCTTC
CDR3: CASSPPSRQEGYTF

size: .
J: TRBJ1-1
D: TRBD1
V: TRBV5-8
DNA: TGTGCCAGCAGCTTGGTGTGGGACAGCTTCTTT
CDR3: CASSLVWDSFF

size: .
J: TRBJ1-2
D: .
V: TRBV9
DNA: TGTGCCAGCAGCGCCGCCGGGACAAGTCCCTCCGGCTACACCTTC
CDR3: CASSAAGTSPSGYTF

size: once
J: TRBJ1-2
D: TRBD1
V: TRBV5-1
DNA: TGCGCCAGCAGCTACCAGGGGGCCGGAGGCTACACCTTC
CDR3: CASSYQGAGGYTF

size: .
J: TRBJ1-1
D: TRBD1
V: TRBV19
DNA: TGTGCCACCGCTCGGGACAGGTCTATGAACACTGAAGCTTTCTTT
CDR3: CATARDRSMNTEAFF

size: .
J: TRBJ2-3
D: TRBD2
V: TRBV10-3
DNA: TGTGCCATCAGTGAGCCGGGACTAGCGGGGGGGACTAGCACAGATACGCAGTATTTT
CDR3: CAISEPGLAGGTSTDTQYF

size: .
J: TRBJ2-7
D: TRBD1
V: TRBV4-1
DNA: TGCGCCAGCAGCCGAGACAGGGGGAATCCGGGAGAGCAGTACTTC
CDR3: CASSRDRGNPGEQYF

size: .
J: TRBJ1-1
D: .
V: TRBV5-1
DNA: TGCGCCAGCACCAGACAGTTGAACACTGAAGCTTTCTTT
CDR3: CASTRQLNTEAFF

size: few
J: TRBJ1-3
D: .
V: TRBV6-5
DNA: TGTGCCAGCAGCACCGGACAGTCTGGAAACACCATATATTTT
CDR3: CASSTGQSGNTIYF

size: once
J: TRBJ1-1
D: TRBD1
V: TRBV6-1
DNA: TGTGCCAGCAGTGGAGGGACAGTCATGAACACTGAAGCTTTCTTT
CDR3: CASSGGTVMNTEAFF

size: .
J: TRBJ2-3
D: .
V: TRBV5-7
DNA: TGTGCCAGCAGCTTAGAAGGGGGAAATGACACAGATACGCAGTATTTT
CDR3: CASSLEGGNDTDTQYF

size: .
J: TRBJ2-2
D: TRBD2
V: TRBV7-9
DNA: TGTGCCAGCAGCTTAATTGCGGGAGGTTCCGGGGAGCTGTTTTTT
CDR3: CASSLIAGGSGELFF

size: .
J: TRBJ2-7
D: TRBD2
V: TRBV5-6
DNA: TGTGCCAGCACTGATAGCGGGAGGGCCTACGAGCAGTACTTC
CDR3: CASTDSGRAYEQYF

size: .
J: TRBJ2-3
D: TRBD2
V: TRBV7-2
DNA: TGTGCCAGCAGCGCCAAGCCCGGGACTAGCTGGACAGATACGCAGTATTTT
CDR3: CASSAKPGTSWTDTQYF

size: .
J: TRBJ2-5
D: TRBD2
V: TRBV5-1
DNA: TGCGCCAGCAGTCCGGCCGGGACTAGCGGAATACAAGAGACCCAGTACTTC
CDR3: CASSPAGTSGIQETQYF

size: .
J: TRBJ2-1
D: TRBD2
V: TRBV19
DNA: TGTGCCAGTAATCGAGATAGCGGGGGGCTCAATGAGCAGTTCTTC
CDR3: CASNRDSGGLNEQFF

size: .
J: TRBJ1-3
D: .
V: TRBV27
DNA: TGTGCCAGCAGTCTCGGGGGAGCTGGAAACACCATATATTTT
CDR3: CASSLGGAGNTIYF

size: .
J: TRBJ1-1
D: .
V: TRBV19
DNA: TGTGCCAGTAGTACACTAGGCAGGGGTTTGAACACTGAAGCTTTCTTT
CDR3: CASSTLGRGLNTEAFF

size: .
J: TRBJ2-7
D: .
V: TRBV6-1
DNA: TGTGCCAGCAGTCCAACGGCGGGGTACGAGCAGTACTTC
CDR3: CASSPTAGYEQYF

size: .
J: TRBJ2-3
D: .
V: TRBV6-5
DNA: TGTGCCAGCAGAAACAGTGGGGATACGCAGTATTTT
CDR3: CASRNSGDTQYF